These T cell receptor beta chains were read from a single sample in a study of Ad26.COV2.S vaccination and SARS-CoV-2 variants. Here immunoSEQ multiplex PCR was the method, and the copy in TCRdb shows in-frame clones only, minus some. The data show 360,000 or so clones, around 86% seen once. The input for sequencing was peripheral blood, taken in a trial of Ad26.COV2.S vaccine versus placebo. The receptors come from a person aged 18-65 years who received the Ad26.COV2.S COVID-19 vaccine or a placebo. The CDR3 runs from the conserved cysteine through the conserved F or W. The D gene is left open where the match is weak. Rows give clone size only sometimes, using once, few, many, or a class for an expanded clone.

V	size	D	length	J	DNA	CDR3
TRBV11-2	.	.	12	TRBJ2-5	TGTGCCAGCAGCTTTCAGTTAGAGACCCAGTACTTC	CASSFQLETQYF
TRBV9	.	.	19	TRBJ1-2	TGTGCCAGCAGCGCCCCAAAGGGGCGGGGATTACAGGGAGTGTATGGCTACACCTTC	CASSAPKGRGLQGVYGYTF
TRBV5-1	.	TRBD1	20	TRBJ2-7	TGCGCCAGCAGCTTTGGACCACTGGGACAGGGGGCCCTACCCTCCTACGAGCAGTACTTC	CASSFGPLGQGALPSYEQYF
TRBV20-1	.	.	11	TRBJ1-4	TGCAGTGCCACAACTAATGAAAAACTGTTTTTT	CSATTNEKLFF
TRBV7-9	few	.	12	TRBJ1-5	TGTGCCAGCAGCTTCTTGGATCAGCCCCAGCATTTT	CASSFLDQPQHF
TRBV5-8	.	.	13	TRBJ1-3	TGTGCCAGCAGCTTGGCAGCCGGGGACACCATATATTTT	CASSLAAGDTIYF
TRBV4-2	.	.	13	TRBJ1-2	TGTGCCAGCAGCCAAAACGCGGAATCCCAGCTTTACTTC	CASSQNAESQLYF
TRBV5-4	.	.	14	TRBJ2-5	TGTGCCAGCAGCGGCCGGGAGCCAAAAGAGACCCAGTACTTC	CASSGREPKETQYF
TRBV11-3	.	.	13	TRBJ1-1	TGTGCCAGCAGCTCTCTAGAGAACACTGAAGCTTTCTTT	CASSSLENTEAFF
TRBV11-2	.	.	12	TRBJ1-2	TGTGCCAGCAGCTTAGGGGGAAATGGCTACACCTTC	CASSLGGNGYTF
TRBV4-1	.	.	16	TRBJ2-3	TGCGCCAGCAGCCACATCGGGGACGGCAGCACAGATACGCAGTATTTT	CASSHIGDGSTDTQYF
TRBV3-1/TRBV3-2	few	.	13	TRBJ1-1	TGTGCCAGCAGCGAGGTCGCGGGCACTGAAGCTTTCTTT	CASSEVAGTEAFF
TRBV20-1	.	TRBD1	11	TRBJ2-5	TGCAGTGCCAGACAGGGTGAGACCCAGTACTTC	CSARQGETQYF
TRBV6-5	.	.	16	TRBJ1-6	TGTGCCAGCAGTTACAAAGGAGGGAAGTATAATTCACCCCTCCACTTT	CASSYKGGKYNSPLHF
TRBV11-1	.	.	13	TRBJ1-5	TGTGCCAGCAGCCTACAGCCCAATCAGCCCCAGCATTTT	CASSLQPNQPQHF
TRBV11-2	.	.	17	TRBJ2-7	TGTGCCAGCAGCTTAGACCCTAGGGACATGGTCACCTACGAGCAGTACTTC	CASSLDPRDMVTYEQYF
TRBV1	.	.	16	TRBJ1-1	TGCACCAGCAGCCAAGACGGACAGGGGAGGAACACTGAAGCTTTCTTT	CTSSQDGQGRNTEAFF
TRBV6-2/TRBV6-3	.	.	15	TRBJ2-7	TGTGCCAGCAGCGAAATGGGCCCAGCCTCCTACGAGCAGTACTTC	CASSEMGPASYEQYF
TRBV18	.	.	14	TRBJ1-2	TGTGCCAGCTCACCACCGAGGGGACTCTATGGCTACACCTTC	CASSPPRGLYGYTF
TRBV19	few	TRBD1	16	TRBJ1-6	TGTGCCAGTAGCCCTGGGACAGAGTCCTATAATTCACCCCTCCACTTT	CASSPGTESYNSPLHF
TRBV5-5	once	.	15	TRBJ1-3	TGTGCCAGCAGCTTGGTCTGGGGTTCTGGAAACACCATATATTTT	CASSLVWGSGNTIYF
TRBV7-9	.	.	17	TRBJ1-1	TGTGCCAGCAGCTTACTGGGTTCGGGCGGGATGAACACTGAAGCTTTCTTT	CASSLLGSGGMNTEAFF
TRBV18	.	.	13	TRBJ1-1	TGTGCCAGCTCATCCAGCCAACTCGAAAAAGCTTTCTTT	CASSSSQLEKAFF
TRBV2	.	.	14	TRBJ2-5	TGTGCCAGCAGGGACTTCGAGACTCAAGAGACCCAGTACTTC	CASRDFETQETQYF
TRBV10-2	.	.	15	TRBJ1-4	TGCGCCAGCAGCCCCGTAGGCAGGGCCGGTGAAAAACTGTTTTTT	CASSPVGRAGEKLFF
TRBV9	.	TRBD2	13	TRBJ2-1	TGTGCCAGCAGCGGGACTAGTCCGAATGAGCAGTTCTTC	CASSGTSPNEQFF
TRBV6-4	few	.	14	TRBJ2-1	TGTGCCAGCAGTGACGGGGCAGAGTACAATGAGCAGTTCTTC	CASSDGAEYNEQFF
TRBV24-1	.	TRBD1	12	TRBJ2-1	TGTGCCACCAGTGATTCCCCGGGACAGAAGTTCTTC	CATSDSPGQKFF
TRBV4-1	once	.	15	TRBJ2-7	TGCGCCAGCAGCACTGACAGGCCTTACTCCTACGAGCAGTACTTC	CASSTDRPYSYEQYF
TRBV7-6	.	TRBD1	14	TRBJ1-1	TGTGCCAGCAGCTTAGGGGGGACAGGCACTGAAGCTTTCTTT	CASSLGGTGTEAFF
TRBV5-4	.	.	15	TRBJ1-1	TGTGCCAGCAGCGCTAGCCGGGCACCTCTGAGGTCTGCTTTCTTT	CASSASRAPLRSAFF
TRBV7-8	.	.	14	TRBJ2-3	TGTGCCAGCAGCTTAGGGGACAGCACAGATACGCAGTATTTT	CASSLGDSTDTQYF
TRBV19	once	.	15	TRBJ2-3	TGTGCCAGTAGTAGACGAAGACAGAACACAGATACGCAGTATTTT	CASSRRRQNTDTQYF
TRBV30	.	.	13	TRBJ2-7	TGTGCCTGGACCGGGACACTCAACTACGAGCAGTACTTC	CAWTGTLNYEQYF
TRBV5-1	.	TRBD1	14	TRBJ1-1	TGCGCCAGCAGCTTGGCGGACAGGCGCACTGAAGCTTTCTTT	CASSLADRRTEAFF
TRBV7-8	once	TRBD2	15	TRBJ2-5	TGTGCCAGCAGCCCGGGGGGGATCCTCCAAGAGACCCAGTACTTC	CASSPGGILQETQYF
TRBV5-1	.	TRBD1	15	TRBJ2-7	TGCGCCAGCAGCTTGGGGGGGACAGGCGGATACGAGCAGTACTTC	CASSLGGTGGYEQYF
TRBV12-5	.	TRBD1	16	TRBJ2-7	TGTGCTAGTGGCCCCATGGGCGACAGGGCTTCCTACGAGCAGTACTTC	CASGPMGDRASYEQYF
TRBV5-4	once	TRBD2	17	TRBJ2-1	TGTGCCAGCAGCCCAGGACGTGGACTAGGCTTCTTGGACGAGCAGTTCTTC	CASSPGRGLGFLDEQFF
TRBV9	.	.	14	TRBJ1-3	TGTGCCAGCAGCCCCACCGATTCTGGAAACACCATATATTTT	CASSPTDSGNTIYF